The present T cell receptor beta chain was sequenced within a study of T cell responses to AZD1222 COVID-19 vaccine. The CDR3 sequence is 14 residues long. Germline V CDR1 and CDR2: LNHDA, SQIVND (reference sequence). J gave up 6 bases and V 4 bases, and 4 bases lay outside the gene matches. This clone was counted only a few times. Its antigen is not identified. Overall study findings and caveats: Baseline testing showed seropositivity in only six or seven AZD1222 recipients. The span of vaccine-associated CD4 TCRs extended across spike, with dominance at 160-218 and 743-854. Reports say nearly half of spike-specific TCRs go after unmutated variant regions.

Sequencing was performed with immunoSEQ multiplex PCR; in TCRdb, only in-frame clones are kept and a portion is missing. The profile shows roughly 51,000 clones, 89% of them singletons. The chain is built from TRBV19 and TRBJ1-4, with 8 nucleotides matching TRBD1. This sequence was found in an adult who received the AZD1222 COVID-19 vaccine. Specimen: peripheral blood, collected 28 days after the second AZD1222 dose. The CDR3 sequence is CASSTDRGDEKLFF. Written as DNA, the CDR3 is TGTGCCAGTAGTACCGACAGGGGTGATGAAAAACTGTTTTTT.